This T cell receptor beta chain was identified during a study of cytomegalovirus exposure and HLA in healthy donors. The study, taken as a whole, reports: Most of the CMV-associated TCR beta chains (in a later analysis) appeared to be HLA-restricted. Reportedly, diagnosis of cytomegalovirus status by the classifier showed high specificity and sensitivity.

This clone was seen just once. Antigen unknown. 60 Vbeta and 13 Jbeta primers were used in PCR. TCRdb keeps only in-frame clones here, not all; method: immunoSEQ multiplex PCR. The sample consists of under 150,000 clones, 78% of them appearing once. Sample: PBMCs. This receptor was obtained from a woman aged 18-29 years in good health and CMV-seronegative.

The CDR3 is CASSPTGGESTEAFF. For the CDR3, the DNA is TGCGCCAGCAGCCCGACAGGGGGCGAATCCACTGAAGCTTTCTTT. This chain links TRBV5-1 with TRBJ1-1, with 10 bases identical to TRBD1. CDR3 length: 15 residues. Germline CDR1 SGHRS, CDR2 YFSETQ. J gave up 4 bases and V 4 bases, and 7 bases lay outside the gene matches.